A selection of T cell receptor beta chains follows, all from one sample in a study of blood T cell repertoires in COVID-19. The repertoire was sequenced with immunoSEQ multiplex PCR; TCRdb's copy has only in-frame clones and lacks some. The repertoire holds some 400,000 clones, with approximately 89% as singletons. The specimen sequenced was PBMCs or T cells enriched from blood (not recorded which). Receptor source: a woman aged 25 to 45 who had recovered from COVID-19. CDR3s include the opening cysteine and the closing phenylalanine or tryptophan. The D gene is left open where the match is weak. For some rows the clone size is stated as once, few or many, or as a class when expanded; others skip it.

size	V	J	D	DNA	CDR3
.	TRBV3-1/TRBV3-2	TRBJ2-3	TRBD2	TGTGCCAGCAGCCAAGTTTCAACACCGGGGGGGCTCAAGGATACGCAGTATTTT	CASSQVSTPGGLKDTQYF
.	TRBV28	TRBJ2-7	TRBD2	TGTGCCAGCAGGGGGACTAGCGGAAAGCCCTACGAGCAGTACTTC	CASRGTSGKPYEQYF
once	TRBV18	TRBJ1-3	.	TGTGCCAGCTCACAAGCAGGGGACAATGGAAACACCATATATTTT	CASSQAGDNGNTIYF
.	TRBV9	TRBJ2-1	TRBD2	TGTGCCAGCAGCGTAGGGAGCGGGAGCCCCAATGAGCAGTTCTTC	CASSVGSGSPNEQFF
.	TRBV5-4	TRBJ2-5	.	TGTGCCAGCAGCTCTGCGGGGTCGCAGGAGACCCAGTACTTC	CASSSAGSQETQYF
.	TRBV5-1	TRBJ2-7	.	TGCGCCAGCAGCTTGGTGGGGAGCTCCTACGAGCAGTACTTC	CASSLVGSSYEQYF
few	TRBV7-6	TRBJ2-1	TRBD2	TGTGCCAGCAGCCGTGGGACTAGCGGGAGTTGGAGGGGCGAGGACAATGAGCAGTTCTTC	CASSRGTSGSWRGEDNEQFF
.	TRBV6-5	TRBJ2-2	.	TGTGCCAGCAGCCTAGTAGGGGTGAACACCGGGGAGCTGTTTTTT	CASSLVGVNTGELFF
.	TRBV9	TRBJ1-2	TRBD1	TGTGCCAGCGGAGAGAAAACAGGGGTCAGTGGCTACACCTTC	CASGEKTGVSGYTF
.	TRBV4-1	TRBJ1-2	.	TGCGCCAGCAGCCAAGATCCCGCGGGGACGGCTCGCTACACCTTC	CASSQDPAGTARYTF
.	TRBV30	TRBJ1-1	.	TGTGCCTGGAGTGTACCAGGGGCTGGAAACACTGAAGCTTTCTTT	CAWSVPGAGNTEAFF
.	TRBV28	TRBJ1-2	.	TGTGCCAGCAGTTTTGCCCCGGAGGGCTACACCTTC	CASSFAPEGYTF
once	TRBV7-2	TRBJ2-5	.	TGTGCCAGCAGCGAGCAAGAGACCCAGTACTTC	CASSEQETQYF
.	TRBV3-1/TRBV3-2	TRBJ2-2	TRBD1	TGTGCCAGCAGCTACGCCGATGACAGGGGGAACACCGGGGAGCTGTTTTTT	CASSYADDRGNTGELFF
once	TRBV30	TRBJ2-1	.	TGTGCCTGGAGTGCAGGTAACTACAATGAGCAGTTCTTC	CAWSAGNYNEQFF
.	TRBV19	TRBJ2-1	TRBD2	TGTGCCAGTAGTCCGCTAGCGGGGGGCAGATACAATGAGCAGTTCTTC	CASSPLAGGRYNEQFF
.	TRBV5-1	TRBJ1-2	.	TGCGCCAGCAGCCCGGGGGGCGCTGGCTACACCTTC	CASSPGGAGYTF
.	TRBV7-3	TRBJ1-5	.	TGTGCCAGCAGCTCCTCCGGACGGACTTGCTTAAATCAGCCCCAGCATTTT	CASSSSGRTCLNQPQHF
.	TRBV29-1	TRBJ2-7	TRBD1	TGCAGCGTTGAGGACAGGGGGCGATACGAGCAGTACTTC	CSVEDRGRYEQYF
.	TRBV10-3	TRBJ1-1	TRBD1	TGTGCCATCAGTGGACAGGGTTCTGAAGCTTTCTTT	CAISGQGSEAFF
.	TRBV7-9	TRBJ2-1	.	TGTGCCAGCAGCTTAGCAAGCGGAGCAAACAATGAGCAGTTCTTC	CASSLASGANNEQFF
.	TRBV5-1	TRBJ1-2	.	TGCGCCAGCATGGCGGGCCCCTCCAACTATGGCTACACCTTC	CASMAGPSNYGYTF
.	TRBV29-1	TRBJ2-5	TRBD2	TGCAGCGCAGGGACTAGCGGGAGGGTGGGAGAGACCCAGTACTTC	CSAGTSGRVGETQYF
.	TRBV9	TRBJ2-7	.	TGTGCCAGCAGCGTAGATCAGGGGTTGCACGAGCAGTACTTC	CASSVDQGLHEQYF
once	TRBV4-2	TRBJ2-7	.	TGTGCCAGCAGCCAAAGCTCGGTCTACGAGCAGTACTTC	CASSQSSVYEQYF
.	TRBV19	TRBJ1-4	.	TGTGCCAGTAGTATAGCGTTAGCTCGGTCTAATGAAAAACTGTTTTTT	CASSIALARSNEKLFF
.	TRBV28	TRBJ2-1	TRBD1	TGTGCCAGCAGTTTGAGGGACAGGGGATACAATGAGCAGTTCTTC	CASSLRDRGYNEQFF
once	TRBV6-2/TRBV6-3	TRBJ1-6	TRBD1	TGTGCCAGCAGCCGGACAGGGGGCGACCCGAGGTCACCCCTCCACTTT	CASSRTGGDPRSPLHF
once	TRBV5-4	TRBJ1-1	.	TGTGCCAGCAGCTTGGGTGGGGGTTGGGGGCTGAACACTGAAGCTTTCTTT	CASSLGGGWGLNTEAFF
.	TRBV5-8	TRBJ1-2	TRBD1	TGTGCCAGCAGCTTCCGGGACAGGGGCTATGGCTACACCTTC	CASSFRDRGYGYTF
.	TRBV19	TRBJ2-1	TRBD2	TGTGCCAGTAGTATCAGCGAGCGGGATAATGAGCAGTTCTTC	CASSISERDNEQFF
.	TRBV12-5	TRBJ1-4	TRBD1	TGTGCTAGTGGTTTGCGGATTTCAGGGGGTCGACTGTTTTTT	CASGLRISGGRLFF
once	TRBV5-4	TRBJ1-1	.	TGTGCCAGCAGGTCGCGAGGCGGTCTGAGCACTGAAGCTTTCTTT	CASRSRGGLSTEAFF
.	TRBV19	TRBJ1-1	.	TGTGCCACTGCCGTCACAGGGAACACTGAAGCTTTCTTT	CATAVTGNTEAFF
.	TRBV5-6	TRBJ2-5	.	TGTGCCAGCAGCTTTGGCAGGGGAGAGACCCAGTACTTC	CASSFGRGETQYF
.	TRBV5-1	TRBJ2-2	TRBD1	TGCGCCAGCAACAGGGGCGACACCGGGGAGCTGTTTTTT	CASNRGDTGELFF
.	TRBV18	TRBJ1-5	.	TGTGCCAGCTCAACTGACAGAAATCAGCCCCAGCATTTT	CASSTDRNQPQHF
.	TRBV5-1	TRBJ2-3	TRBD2	TGCGCCAGCAGCCAGATAACAAGGACTAGCGGGCGGGATACGCAGTATTTT	CASSQITRTSGRDTQYF
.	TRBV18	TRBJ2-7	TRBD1	TGTGCCAGCTCACCGGACAGGGGCCCTCGCGAGCAGTACTTC	CASSPDRGPREQYF
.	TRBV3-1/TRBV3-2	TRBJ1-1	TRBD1	TGTGCCAGCAGCCAAGAAGGGCAGGGGGCTATTACAGCTTTCTTT	CASSQEGQGAITAFF
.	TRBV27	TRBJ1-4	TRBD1	TGTGCCAGCAGTCACCGGGGGACAGGCACTAATGAAAAACTGTTTTTT	CASSHRGTGTNEKLFF
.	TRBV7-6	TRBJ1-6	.	TGTGCCAGCAGCCCACTACCCACAGGAGGAGGGAATTCACCCCTCCACTTT	CASSPLPTGGGNSPLHF
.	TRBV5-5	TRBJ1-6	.	TGTGCCAGCAGCTATTACAGGGAATCCTATAATTCACCCCTCCACTTT	CASSYYRESYNSPLHF
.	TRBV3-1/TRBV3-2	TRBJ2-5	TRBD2	TGTGCCAGCAGCCATAGCGGGGGGGGAGAGACCCAGTACTTC	CASSHSGGGETQYF
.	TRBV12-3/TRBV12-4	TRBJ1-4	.	TGTGCCAGCAGTTTTGGTTTCAGGGGCACACTGTTTTTT	CASSFGFRGTLFF
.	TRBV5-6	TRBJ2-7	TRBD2	TGTGCCAGCAGCTGGGGAGGGACCACCTACGAGCAGTACTTC	CASSWGGTTYEQYF
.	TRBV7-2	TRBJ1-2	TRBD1	TGTGCCAGCAGCCCAGGCAGGGGGCTGAATCTACGTGGCTACACCTTC	CASSPGRGLNLRGYTF
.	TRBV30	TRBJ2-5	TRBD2	TGTGCCTGGGCTAGCGGGGGACAAGAGACCCAGTACTTC	CAWASGGQETQYF
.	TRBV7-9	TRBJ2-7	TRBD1	TGTGCCAGCAGCCCTAAGGGACAGGGGGCAGGAGAGCAGTACTTC	CASSPKGQGAGEQYF
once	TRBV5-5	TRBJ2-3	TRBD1	TGTGCCAGCAGCTTGGGACAGGGGAGCACAGATACGCAGTATTTT	CASSLGQGSTDTQYF
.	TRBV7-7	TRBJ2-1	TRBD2	TGTGCTAGCAGCTTTGCGTTTCGGCGGGGGGGCCATGAGCAGTTCTTC	CASSFAFRRGGHEQFF
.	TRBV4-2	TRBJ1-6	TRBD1	TGTGCCAGCAGCCAAGATCCTGACAGGGGCGTAAATAATTCACCCCTCCACTTT	CASSQDPDRGVNNSPLHF
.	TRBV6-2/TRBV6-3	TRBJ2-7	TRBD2	TGTGCCAGCAGTTACCAGCAGCTAGCGGCCGAGCAGTACTTC	CASSYQQLAAEQYF